This record covers a single T cell receptor (beta chain). Its antigen remains undetermined. Base-call qualities are not available, and no considerably larger clone is one nucleotide away. The sample belongs to a study of T cell responses to AZD1222 COVID-19 vaccine (dated by TCRdb to the early 2020s). Context from the whole study: AZD1222 recipients whose second dose came at about 4 weeks and those whose second dose came at about 12 weeks were combined into one group, since spike-specific TCR depth and breadth did not differ between the two schedules. TCR sequencing was performed for 230 to 250 trial participants, of whom roughly 200 were given two doses of AZD1222 and about 25 were given two doses of MenACWY control vaccine. Trial participants were enrolled into age subgroups of 18-55, 56-69 and 70-plus years, which contained roughly 140, 27 and 60 TCR-sequenced participants, respectively. What the study reported, not specific to this receptor: No day 14 peak-response samples were available, so repertoires were characterized only after the peak T cell response. Conclusions about previously exposed vaccinees are limited, since just 6 or 7 AZD1222 recipients were seropositive for SARS-CoV-2 at baseline. Participants were mostly white British, with more females than males. The authors suggested clonal diversity may have been underestimated. CD4 TCRs associated with the vaccine covered the entire spike protein, and the dominant responses were in regions 160-218 and 743-854. Epitopes outside the regions mutated in the B.1.351 and B.1.1.7 variants were reportedly recognized by nearly half of the unique spike-specific TCRs. The 56-69-year group was small, and its depth increase did not reach significance, likely because of low power. After two AZD1222 doses, both the breadth and the depth of spike-specific TCRs were significantly higher than at day 0 and than in MenACWY recipients.

The CDR3 regions of human TCRbeta chains were analyzed by immunosequencing. The authors' analysis ran thus. TCRs in the repertoires were matched against a reference library of SARS-CoV-2-specific TCRs that had been generated with the MIRA antigen-specificity platform. Breadth was defined as the fraction of unique TCRs that were SARS-CoV-2-associated. Depth was defined as the fraction of total T cells that were SARS-CoV-2-associated. Using the MIRA data, every spike-specific TCR was mapped to the spike region that the TCR reacted to and assigned to either a CD4 or a CD8 class. Log10-transformed breadth and depth values were compared by one-way ANOVA with Sidak's multiple comparisons tests. In its TCRdb copy, this immuneACCESS table keeps in-frame sequences only and misses some clones. Where compared with another copy, unresolved V genes explain less than half of these, and the others have no known cause. The DNA was the basis for D and trimming; V, J and clone size are from that table. This sample lists about 140,000 clones; 92% were detected once. The ten most abundant clones make up roughly 2.3% of the sample.

Measured from the cysteine to the phenylalanine, the CDR3 is 16 residues long. Just the 48-base CDR3 DNA is kept, in frame starting at base 1. Sequences LGHNA (CDR1) and YNFKEQ (CDR2) are obtained from the germline V gene. Cut back by 0 bases and 1 base, the V and J ends lie 10 bases apart. What this sample's time point label stands for: baseline before first vaccination. Vaccinee samples were obtained from the UK trials COV001 and COV002, which included a single-blind randomized controlled phase 2/3 trial of AZD1222 (ChAdOx1 nCoV-19) in healthy adults. For TCRbeta chain sequencing, PBMC samples from trial participants were taken at day 0 and at day 28 after the second dose.

Material: peripheral blood, obtained on day 0 of AZD1222 vaccination. This TCR derives from an adult in good health. This chain joins TRBV4-2 to TRBJ2-1, with no confidently assigned D gene. The CDR3 sequence is CASSQDSSSSYNEQFF. The nucleotide sequence reads as follows: TGTGCCAGCAGCCAAGATTCGAGCAGTTCCTACAATGAGCAGTTCTTC.